A selection of T cell receptor beta chains follows, all from one sample in a study of control samples from healthy donors and cancer patients. The repertoire was sequenced with immunoSEQ multiplex PCR; TCRdb's copy has only in-frame clones and lacks some. The table includes 350,000 to 450,000 clones, 80% to 95% detected once. The sample comprised PBMCs. The receptors shown here come from a middle-aged man with head and neck cancer. The CDR3 runs from the conserved cysteine through the conserved F or W. A D gene is named only where the DNA matches it firmly. Expanded clones get a size class; other rows say once, few or many, or leave the size out.

V gene	J gene	D gene	clone size	CDR3 protein	CDR3 DNA
TRBV7-3	TRBJ1-1	-	-	CASSHLTAVNTEAFF	TGTGCCAGCAGCCACCTGACAGCTGTGAACACTGAAGCTTTCTTT
TRBV27	TRBJ2-3	TRBD1	-	CASSTRDRGTDTQYF	TGTGCCAGCAGTACCCGGGACAGGGGAACAGATACGCAGTATTTT
TRBV12-3/TRBV12-4	TRBJ2-7	-	-	CASRWGTYEQYF	TGTGCCAGCAGGTGGGGGACCTACGAGCAGTACTTC
TRBV5-1	TRBJ1-2	-	-	CASSLDLRQDGYTF	TGCGCCAGCAGCTTGGATCTTCGGCAGGATGGCTACACCTTC
TRBV28	TRBJ1-4	-	few	CASSLIGNGEKLFF	TGTGCCAGCAGTTTAATAGGGAATGGTGAAAAACTGTTTTTT
TRBV27	TRBJ2-7	-	-	CASSFNAAGLNSYEQYF	TGTGCCAGCAGTTTTAATGCGGCGGGGCTAAACTCCTACGAGCAGTACTTC
TRBV6-5	TRBJ1-6	TRBD1	-	CASSPPGQGNSPLHF	TGTGCCAGCAGTCCCCCGGGACAGGGTAATTCACCCCTCCACTTT
TRBV28	TRBJ2-7	TRBD1	-	CASSVPGQASQGQYF	TGTGCCAGCAGTGTCCCGGGACAGGCATCTCAAGGGCAGTACTTC
TRBV6-5	TRBJ2-2	TRBD1	-	CASRSGQEDTGELFF	TGTGCCAGCAGATCGGGACAGGAGGACACCGGGGAGCTGTTTTTT
TRBV7-2	TRBJ2-5	TRBD2	-	CASSLASRLAVLRETQYF	TGTGCCAGCAGCTTAGCGTCACGACTAGCGGTCTTACGGGAGACCCAGTACTTC
TRBV11-3	TRBJ2-1	-	-	CASSLRGQGSHEQFF	TGTGCCAGCAGTCTACGAGGGCAGGGTTCCCATGAGCAGTTCTTC
TRBV27	TRBJ1-2	-	once	CASSLLGDVTYGYTF	TGTGCCAGCAGTTTATTAGGGGATGTGACTTATGGCTACACCTTC
TRBV3-1/TRBV3-2	TRBJ2-3	TRBD2	-	CASSQGAGRRTDTQYF	TGTGCCAGCAGCCAAGGAGCGGGGCGAAGAACAGATACGCAGTATTTT
TRBV19	TRBJ1-1	-	-	CASIINRGDEAFF	TGTGCCAGTATCATAAATCGGGGCGACGAAGCTTTCTTT
TRBV7-8	TRBJ2-7	-	-	CASSFPGAREQYF	TGTGCCAGCAGCTTTCCGGGGGCACGGGAGCAGTACTTC
TRBV6-6	TRBJ1-6	-	-	CASSRDQRYNNNSPLHF	TGTGCCAGCAGTCGGGACCAGCGTTACAACAATAATTCACCCCTCCACTTT
TRBV19	TRBJ2-3	TRBD1	-	CASSIPGQKGTDTQYF	TGTGCCAGTAGTATCCCGGGACAGAAGGGCACAGATACGCAGTATTTT
TRBV7-2	TRBJ1-4	-	-	CASRPAGIPNEKLFF	TGTGCCAGCAGACCAGCAGGGATACCTAATGAAAAACTGTTTTTT
TRBV5-4	TRBJ2-1	-	-	CASSLVSNNEQFF	TGTGCCAGCAGCTTGGTCAGTAACAATGAGCAGTTCTTC
TRBV28	TRBJ2-7	-	-	CASSFWVSSYEQYF	TGTGCCAGCAGTTTTTGGGTCAGCTCCTACGAGCAGTACTTC
TRBV5-4	TRBJ2-5	TRBD2	-	CASSLVGSGGGETQYF	TGTGCCAGCAGCTTGGTGGGTTCGGGCGGGGGAGAGACCCAGTACTTC
TRBV3-1/TRBV3-2	TRBJ2-1	TRBD2	-	CASSHPRGELAGARTYNEQFF	TGTGCCAGCAGCCATCCCAGAGGAGAACTAGCGGGAGCGAGGACCTACAATGAGCAGTTCTTC
TRBV3-1/TRBV3-2	TRBJ2-2	-	-	CASSQARGRDTGELFF	TGTGCCAGCAGCCAAGCGCGGGGGCGGGACACCGGGGAGCTGTTTTTT
TRBV9	TRBJ1-6	-	-	CASSVGPPSSYNSPLHF	TGTGCCAGCAGCGTGGGCCCACCGAGCTCCTATAATTCACCCCTCCACTTT
TRBV27	TRBJ1-2	-	-	CASSGQSFYGYTF	TGTGCCAGCAGTGGACAGTCCTTCTATGGCTACACCTTC
TRBV6-4	TRBJ1-1	-	-	CASSATEGLPTEAFF	TGTGCCAGCAGCGCAACGGAGGGTCTTCCGACTGAAGCTTTCTTT
TRBV5-1	TRBJ1-3	-	-	CASSLEGGTGNTIYF	TGCGCCAGCAGCTTGGAAGGGGGAACTGGAAACACCATATATTTT
TRBV7-2	TRBJ2-7	-	-	CASSLDFWRSYEQYF	TGTGCCAGCAGCTTAGATTTTTGGAGGTCCTACGAGCAGTACTTC
TRBV28	TRBJ2-7	TRBD1	-	CASSPYRTTGGIIREQYF	TGTGCCAGCAGTCCCTACCGAACGACAGGGGGCATCATACGCGAGCAGTACTTC
TRBV15	TRBJ2-1	-	once	CATSRDSRYNEQFF	TGTGCCACCAGCAGAGATTCGAGATACAATGAGCAGTTCTTC
TRBV6-6	TRBJ2-1	TRBD1	-	CASSGQYNEQFF	TGTGCCAGCTCGGGACAGTACAATGAGCAGTTCTTC
TRBV27	TRBJ1-1	-	-	CASRGNKNTEAFF	TGTGCCAGCAGGGGGAACAAGAACACTGAAGCTTTCTTT
TRBV4-3	TRBJ2-5	-	-	CASSQDLAGETQYF	TGCGCCAGCAGCCAAGATCTAGCTGGGGAGACCCAGTACTTC
TRBV24-1	TRBJ2-7	TRBD1	-	CATSQTGTGRYEQYF	TGTGCCACCAGTCAAACCGGGACAGGGAGATACGAGCAGTACTTC
TRBV6-5	TRBJ2-3	-	-	CASSLSGSSDTQYF	TGTGCCAGCAGTTTATCAGGATCGTCAGATACGCAGTATTTT
TRBV27	TRBJ1-5	TRBD1	-	CASSFTGAQPQHF	TGTGCCAGCAGTTTTACAGGGGCTCAGCCCCAGCATTTT
TRBV10-1	TRBJ1-1	-	-	CASSPGEGRESTEAFF	TGCGCCAGCAGCCCCGGAGAGGGAAGGGAGTCCACTGAAGCTTTCTTT
TRBV6-5	TRBJ2-3	TRBD2	-	CASGEGRGTDTQYF	TGTGCCAGCGGGGAGGGCCGCGGCACAGATACGCAGTATTTT
TRBV7-2	TRBJ1-2	-	-	CASSPSGGALNYGYTF	TGTGCCAGCAGCCCTTCCGGGGGAGCCCTCAACTATGGCTACACCTTC
TRBV3-1/TRBV3-2	TRBJ1-4	-	-	CASSQSEEKLFF	TGTGCCAGCAGCCAATCGGAGGAAAAACTGTTTTTT
TRBV19	TRBJ2-7	TRBD2	-	CASSPGLNYEQYF	TGTGCCAGTAGCCCGGGACTAAACTACGAGCAGTACTTC
TRBV10-3	TRBJ1-3	-	-	CAISVGRTSGNTIYF	TGTGCCATCAGTGTGGGGCGTACCTCTGGAAACACCATATATTTT
TRBV6-6	TRBJ2-7	-	-	CASSYYSSYEQYF	TGTGCCAGCAGTTACTATAGTTCCTACGAGCAGTACTTC
TRBV10-3	TRBJ1-1	-	-	CAIGGVNTEAFF	TGTGCCATCGGGGGGGTGAACACTGAAGCTTTCTTT
TRBV28	TRBJ2-7	-	-	CASSKPPHRVAYEQYF	TGTGCCAGCAGTAAACCCCCTCACCGGGTCGCCTACGAGCAGTACTTC
TRBV29-1	TRBJ1-1	-	-	CSVEVQGQYTEAFF	TGCAGCGTTGAAGTACAAGGTCAGTACACTGAAGCTTTCTTT
TRBV5-6	TRBJ2-5	TRBD1	-	CASSLAGTGQETQYF	TGTGCCAGCAGCTTGGCCGGGACAGGCCAAGAGACCCAGTACTTC
TRBV11-2	TRBJ2-7	-	-	CASSRGDEQYF	TGTGCCAGCAGCCGAGGGGACGAGCAGTACTTC
TRBV27	TRBJ1-2	TRBD1	-	CASSRRDRSYGYTF	TGTGCCAGCAGTCGGAGGGACAGGAGTTATGGCTACACCTTC
TRBV28	TRBJ2-1	-	-	CASSPQVGYSYNEQFF	TGTGCCAGCAGTCCCCAGGTCGGCTATTCCTACAATGAGCAGTTCTTC
TRBV10-3	TRBJ2-5	-	once	CAISVGGETQYF	TGTGCCATCAGTGTGGGGGGAGAGACCCAGTACTTC
TRBV19	TRBJ1-5	-	few	CASSIDSGTRNQPQHF	TGTGCCAGTAGTATAGATTCGGGGACACGAAATCAGCCCCAGCATTTT
TRBV7-2	TRBJ2-1	-	once	CASSLGVDFYNEQFF	TGTGCCAGCAGCTTAGGCGTGGACTTTTACAATGAGCAGTTCTTC
TRBV28	TRBJ2-6	-	-	CASSFPRYSGANVLTF	TGTGCCAGCAGTTTCCCCAGGTACTCTGGGGCCAACGTCCTGACTTTC
TRBV29-1	TRBJ1-5	TRBD1	-	CSGRQGGNGNQPQHF	TGCAGCGGACGACAGGGAGGGAACGGCAATCAGCCCCAGCATTTT
TRBV5-1	TRBJ1-1	TRBD1	-	CASSSDREMNTEAFF	TGCGCCAGCAGCTCAGACAGGGAGATGAACACTGAAGCTTTCTTT
TRBV5-4	TRBJ1-2	-	-	CASSYYRDGYTF	TGTGCCAGCAGCTATTACAGGGACGGCTACACCTTC
TRBV24-1	TRBJ2-1	-	-	CATSDNMGQPYNEQFF	TGTGCCACCAGTGACAATATGGGGCAGCCCTACAATGAGCAGTTCTTC
TRBV29-1	TRBJ2-6	-	once	CSVEDPGANVLTF	TGCAGCGTTGAAGATCCCGGGGCCAACGTCCTGACTTTC
TRBV5-5	TRBJ1-5	-	-	CASSLFSSQQPFQPQHF	TGTGCCAGCAGCTTGTTCTCTAGTCAGCAACCATTCCAGCCCCAGCATTTT